This TCR beta chain originates from a study of blood T cell repertoires in COVID-19. The protocol was immunoSEQ multiplex PCR, while the TCRdb copy is restricted to in-frame clones and leaves out a portion. Here the sample spans about 300,000 clones, around 89% being singletons. Per germline, CDR1 MNHEY and CDR2 SMNVEV (reference sequence). The V and J ends lost 1 base and 0 bases respectively, with 13 bases between them. The CDR3 runs to 16 residues. The clonotype was recovered from a woman in her twenties or thirties who had recovered from COVID-19. The chain employs TRBV27 and TRBJ2-7, with D perhaps TRBD2 (6 bases). The sequenced sample was peripheral blood. This CDR3 reads CASSLYWGDSSYEQYF. DNA of the CDR3: TGTGCCAGCAGTTTATATTGGGGGGATAGCTCCTACGAGCAGTACTTC.